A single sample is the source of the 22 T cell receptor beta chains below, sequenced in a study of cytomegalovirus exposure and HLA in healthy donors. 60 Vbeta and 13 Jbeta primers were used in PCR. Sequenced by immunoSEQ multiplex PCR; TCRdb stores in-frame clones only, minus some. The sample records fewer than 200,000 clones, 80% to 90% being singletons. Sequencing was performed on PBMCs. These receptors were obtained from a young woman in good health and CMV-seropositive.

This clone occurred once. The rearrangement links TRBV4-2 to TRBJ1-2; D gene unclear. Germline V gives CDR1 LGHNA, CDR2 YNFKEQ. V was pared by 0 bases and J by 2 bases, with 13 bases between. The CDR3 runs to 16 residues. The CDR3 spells CASSQEWEDLNYGYTF. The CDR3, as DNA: TGTGCCAGCAGCCAAGAGTGGGAGGATCTGAACTATGGCTACACCTTC.

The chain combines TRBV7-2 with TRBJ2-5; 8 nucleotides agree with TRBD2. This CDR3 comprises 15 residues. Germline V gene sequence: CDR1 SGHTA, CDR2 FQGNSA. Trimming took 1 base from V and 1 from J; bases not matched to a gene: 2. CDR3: CASSLVTSGQETQYF. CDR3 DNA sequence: TGTGCCAGCAGCTTAGTCACTAGCGGCCAAGAGACCCAGTACTTC.

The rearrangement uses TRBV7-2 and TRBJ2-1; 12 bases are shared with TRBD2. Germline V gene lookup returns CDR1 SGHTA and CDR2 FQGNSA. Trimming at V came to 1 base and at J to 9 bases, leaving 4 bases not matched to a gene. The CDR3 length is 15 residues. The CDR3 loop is CASSLELAGGGEQFF. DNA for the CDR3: TGTGCCAGCAGCTTAGAGCTAGCGGGGGGGGGTGAGCAGTTCTTC.

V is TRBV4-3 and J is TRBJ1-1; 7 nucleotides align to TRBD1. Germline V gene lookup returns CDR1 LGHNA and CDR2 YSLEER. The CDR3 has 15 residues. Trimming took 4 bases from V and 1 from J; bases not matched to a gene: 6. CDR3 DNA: TGCGCCAGCAGCCCCGACAGGGCCCCGAACACTGAAGCTTTCTTT. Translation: CASSPDRAPNTEAFF.

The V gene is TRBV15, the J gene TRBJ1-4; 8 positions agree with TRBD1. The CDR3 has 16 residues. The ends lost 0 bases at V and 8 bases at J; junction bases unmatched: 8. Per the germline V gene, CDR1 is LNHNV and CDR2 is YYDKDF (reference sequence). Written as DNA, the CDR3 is TGTGCCACCAGCAGAGAGCGAGGACAGGGAAACGAAAAACTGTTTTTT. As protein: CATSRERGQGNEKLFF.

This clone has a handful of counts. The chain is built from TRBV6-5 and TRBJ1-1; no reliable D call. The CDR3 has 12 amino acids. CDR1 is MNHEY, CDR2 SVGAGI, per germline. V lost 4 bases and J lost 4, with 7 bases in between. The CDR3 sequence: CASSSTTTEAFF. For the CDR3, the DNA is TGTGCCAGCAGTTCGACTACCACTGAAGCTTTCTTT.

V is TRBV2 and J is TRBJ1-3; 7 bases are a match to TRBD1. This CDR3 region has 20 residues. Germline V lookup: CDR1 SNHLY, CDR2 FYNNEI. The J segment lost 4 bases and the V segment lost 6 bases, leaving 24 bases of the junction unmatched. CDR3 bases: TGTGCCAGCAGGGACCTCGGGAGGGAGGCGAAGGGGGCATTGGGAAACACCATATATTTT. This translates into CASRDLGREAKGALGNTIYF.

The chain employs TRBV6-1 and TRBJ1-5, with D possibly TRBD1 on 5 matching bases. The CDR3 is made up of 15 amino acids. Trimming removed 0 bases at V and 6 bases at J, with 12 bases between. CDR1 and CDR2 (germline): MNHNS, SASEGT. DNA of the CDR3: TGTGCCAGCAGTGAAGCCTCCGGAGGGGTTCAGCCCCAGCATTTT. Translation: CASSEASGGVQPQHF.

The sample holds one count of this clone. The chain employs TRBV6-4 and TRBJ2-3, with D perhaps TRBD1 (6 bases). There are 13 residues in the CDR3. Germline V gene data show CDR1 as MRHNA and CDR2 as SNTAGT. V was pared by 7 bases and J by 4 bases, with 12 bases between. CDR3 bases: TGTGCCAGCAAAGGGGGTCGGGCAGATACGCAGTATTTT. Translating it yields CASKGGRADTQYF.

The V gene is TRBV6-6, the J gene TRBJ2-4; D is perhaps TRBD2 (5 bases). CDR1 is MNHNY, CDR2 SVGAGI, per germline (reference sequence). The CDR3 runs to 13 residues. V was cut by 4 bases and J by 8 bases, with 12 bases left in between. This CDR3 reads CASSFGPEDIQYF. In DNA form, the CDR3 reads TGTGCCAGCAGTTTTGGCCCGGAGGACATTCAGTACTTC.

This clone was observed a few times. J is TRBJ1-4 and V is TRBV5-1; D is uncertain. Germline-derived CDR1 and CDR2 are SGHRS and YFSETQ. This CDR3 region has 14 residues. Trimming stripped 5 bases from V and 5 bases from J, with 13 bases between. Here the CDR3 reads CASRAPGANEKLFF. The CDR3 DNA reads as TGCGCCAGCAGGGCCCCAGGTGCGAATGAAAAACTGTTTTTT. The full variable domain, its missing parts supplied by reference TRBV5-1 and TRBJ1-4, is KAGVTQTPRYLIKTRGQQVTLSCSPISGHRSVSWYQQTPGQGLQFLFEYFSETQRNKGNFPGRFSGRQFSNSRSEMNVSTLELGDSALYLCASRAPGANEKLFFGSGTQLSVL.

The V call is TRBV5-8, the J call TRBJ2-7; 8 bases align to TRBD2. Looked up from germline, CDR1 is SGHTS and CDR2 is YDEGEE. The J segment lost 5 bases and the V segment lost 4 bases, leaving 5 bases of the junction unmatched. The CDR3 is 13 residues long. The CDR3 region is CASSLPGGHEQYF. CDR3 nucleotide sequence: TGTGCCAGCAGCCTACCGGGGGGGCACGAGCAGTACTTC.

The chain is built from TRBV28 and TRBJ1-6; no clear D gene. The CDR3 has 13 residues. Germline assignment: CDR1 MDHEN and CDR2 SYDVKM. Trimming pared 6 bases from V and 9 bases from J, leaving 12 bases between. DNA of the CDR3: TGTGCCAGCAGCCTTCCCCTAGGTTCACCCCTCCACTTT. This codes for CASSLPLGSPLHF.

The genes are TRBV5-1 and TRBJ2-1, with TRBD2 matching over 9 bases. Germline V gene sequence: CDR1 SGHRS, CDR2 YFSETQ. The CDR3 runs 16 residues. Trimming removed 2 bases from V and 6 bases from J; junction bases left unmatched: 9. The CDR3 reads CASSFVGGGVPNEQFF. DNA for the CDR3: TGCGCCAGCAGCTTCGTAGGCGGGGGGGTCCCCAATGAGCAGTTCTTC.

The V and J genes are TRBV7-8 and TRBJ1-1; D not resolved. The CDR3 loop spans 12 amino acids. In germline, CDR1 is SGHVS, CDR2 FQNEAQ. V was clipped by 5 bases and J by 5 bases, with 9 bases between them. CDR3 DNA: TGTGCCAGCAGCGAGTATGTGACTGAAGCTTTCTTT. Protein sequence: CASSEYVTEAFF.

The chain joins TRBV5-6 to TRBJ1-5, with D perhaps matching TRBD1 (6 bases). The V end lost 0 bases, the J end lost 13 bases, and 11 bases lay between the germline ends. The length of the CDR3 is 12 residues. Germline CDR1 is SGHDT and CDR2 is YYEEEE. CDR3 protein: CASSLAGGQQHF. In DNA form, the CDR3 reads TGTGCCAGCAGCTTGGCCGGGGGGCAGCAGCATTTT.

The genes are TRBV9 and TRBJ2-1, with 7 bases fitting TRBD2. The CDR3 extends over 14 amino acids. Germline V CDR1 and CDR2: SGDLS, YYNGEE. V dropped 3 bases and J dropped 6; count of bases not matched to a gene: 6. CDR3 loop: CASSAGSGVNEQFF. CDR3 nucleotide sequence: TGTGCCAGCAGCGCTGGCAGCGGGGTCAATGAGCAGTTCTTC.

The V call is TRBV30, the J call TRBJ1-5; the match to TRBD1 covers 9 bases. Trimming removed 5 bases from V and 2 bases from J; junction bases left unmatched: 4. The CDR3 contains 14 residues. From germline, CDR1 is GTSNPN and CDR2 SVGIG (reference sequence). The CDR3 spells CAWQQGAGNQPQHF. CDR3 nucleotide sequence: TGTGCCTGGCAACAGGGGGCGGGCAATCAGCCCCAGCATTTT.

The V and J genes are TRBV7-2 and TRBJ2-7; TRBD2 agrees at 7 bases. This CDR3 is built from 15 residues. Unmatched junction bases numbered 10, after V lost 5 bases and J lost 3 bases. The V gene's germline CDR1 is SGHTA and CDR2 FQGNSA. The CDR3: CASSPRGGGNYEQYF. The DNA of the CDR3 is TGTGCCAGCAGCCCCCGGGGCGGGGGAAACTACGAGCAGTACTTC. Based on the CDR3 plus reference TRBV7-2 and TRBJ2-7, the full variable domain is GAGVSQSPSNKVTEKGKDVELRCDPISGHTALYWYRQSLGQGLEFLIYFQGNSAPDKSGLPSDRFSAERTGGSVSTLTIQRTQQEDSAVYLCASSPRGGGNYEQYFGPGTRLTVT.

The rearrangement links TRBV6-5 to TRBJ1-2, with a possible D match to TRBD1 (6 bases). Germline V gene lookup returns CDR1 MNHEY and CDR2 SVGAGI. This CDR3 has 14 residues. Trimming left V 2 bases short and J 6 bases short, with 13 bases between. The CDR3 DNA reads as TGTGCCAGCAGTTACCCCGGACAGTCAGATGGCTACACCTTC. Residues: CASSYPGQSDGYTF.

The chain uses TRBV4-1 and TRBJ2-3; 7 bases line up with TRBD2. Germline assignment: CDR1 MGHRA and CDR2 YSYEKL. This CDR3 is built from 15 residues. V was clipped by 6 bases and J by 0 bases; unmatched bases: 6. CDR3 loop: CASRGGLPSTDTQYF. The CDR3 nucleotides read TGCGCCAGCAGGGGAGGGCTTCCTAGCACAGATACGCAGTATTTT.

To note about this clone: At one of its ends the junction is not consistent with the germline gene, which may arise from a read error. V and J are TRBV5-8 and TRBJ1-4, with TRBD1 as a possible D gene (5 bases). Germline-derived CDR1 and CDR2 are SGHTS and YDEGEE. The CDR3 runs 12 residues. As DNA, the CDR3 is TGTGCCGGCGGGACCTGGGATGAACAACTGTTTTTT. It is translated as CAGGTWDEQLFF.